This T cell receptor beta chain was captured by sequencing in a study of shared clonotypes between healthy human individuals (dated by TCRdb to about 2020). Study-wide context: A couple of women and a few men aged 18 to 49 years were included in the cohort. For each donor, three plates each were used for CD4 naive and CD4 memory, two plates were used for CD8 naive, and one plate was used for CD8 memory. The study deeply sequenced blood TCR repertoires of roughly five healthy adults to estimate repertoire size and the extent of clonotype sharing between individuals. To increase sequencing depth and limit assay-specific biases, TCR repertoire library preparation and sequencing were carried out by different laboratories using diverse techniques. Each donor's leukapheresis produced roughly between roughly 0.85 and 9 billion PBMCs. What the research found in general, with its limitations: Compared with non-shared clonotypes, the clonotypes found in all four sorted-subset donors had higher generation probabilities. Pairwise subsampling led to the expectation that sequencing depth would affect the degree of clonotype sharing among donors. Estimated clonotype richness was generally larger for naive than for memory subsets. Because the study included only a small number of donors, the genetic and exposure-history diversity represented was limited. Even with the large sequencing depth, rarefaction of the sorted-subset datasets indicated that sequencing was incomplete. Sampling was restricted to blood, and TCR repertoires in tissues likely differ from the TCR repertoires found in blood. When several donors were compared, the shared fraction of clonotypes was around 5% for naive CD4, roughly 3.4% for naive CD8, roughly 2.3% for memory CD4, and around 0.37% for memory CD8.

The donors were healthy, HIV-negative adults who had no recently reported acute infections or vaccinations. All donors were Caucasian adults living in Nashville, Tennessee, USA. CD4+ T cells were enriched through magnetic negative selection, after which naive cells were positively selected on CD45RA and the remaining negative fraction served as the memory subset. After blood collection by leukapheresis, PBMCs were isolated using Ficoll-Histopaque density gradient centrifugation and then cryopreserved in the vapor phase of liquid nitrogen. Purity and quantity of every magnetically sorted T cell population were checked by analytical flow cytometry. Genomic DNA was isolated from each sorted fraction and quantified by UV absorbance on a Nanodrop 2000c. In regard to this clone: Its antigen is currently not known. No base qualities exist here, and no much larger clone lies one base off it.

Using the deep immunoSEQ assay, multiplex PCR amplified TCR CDR3 regions from genomic DNA. Extracted genomic DNA from each cell subset was spread evenly across all wells of several immunoSEQ 96-well plates, with each plate serving as a replicate. Each replicate PCR for sorted subsets received about 210 ng genomic DNA, equal to some 32,000 T cell genomes. The purified libraries were quantified using a Qubit 3.0 fluorometer, sized with a Bioanalyzer 2100, and then quantified again using the KAPA Library Quantification kit. Each immunoSEQ 96-well plate was sequenced on its own single-read 150-cycle Illumina NextSeq 550 flow cell. As for the original processing: Because only junctional sequences without quality scores were contained in the immunoSEQ output, filtering matching that applied to full-length reads could not be performed. Sequences were annotated with PyIR, a Python wrapper for IgBLAST v1.9, and V/J genes and CDR3 were assigned using IMGT germline references. Reads were filtered out if the reads had weak V/J assignments (E-value above 1e-6), no CDR3, stop codons, out-of-frame junctions, or ambiguous translated residues. V3J clonotypes were defined by identical inferred V gene, J gene, and CDR3 amino acid sequence. Percentage overlap between repertoires was calculated by dividing the number of shared unique clonotypes by the size of the smaller repertoire. Richness of each repertoire was evaluated using RTK rarefaction, the Chao1 estimator, and Recon v2.1 estimates of unobserved clonotypes. For all TCRbeta clonotypes obtained by the gDNA method from several donors, generation probabilities were computed with OLGA. The table was pulled from immuneACCESS by TCRdb, which kept in-frame rearrangements only. Such tables lose some clones; where checked, under half of the loss comes from unresolved V genes, and the rest has no known cause. V and J calls and clone size are those listed in that table; D and trimming were worked out from the DNA. Here the sample has around 1.6 million clones; 95% to 99% occur a single time. About 0.42% of the sample goes to the ten largest clones.

From the cysteine up to the phenylalanine, the CDR3 has a length of 12 residues. CDR3 DNA is the only sequence kept; it has 36 bases, read in frame from the first base. For CDR1 and CDR2, the germline V gene lists SGHAT and FQNNGV. V lost 4 bases and J lost 3 bases; the stretch between them is 7 bases long. This TCR was sampled from a man younger than 45 in good health. The sequence is built from TRBV11-2 and TRBJ2-7, with no D gene named confidently. Sequencing was carried out using naive CD4+ T cells sorted from blood. Per the publication, the cell subset or site label means: CD45RA+ positively selected. At the DNA level, the sequence is TGTGCCAGCAGCTGGATCCACTACGAGCAGTACTTC. It specifies CASSWIHYEQYF.